The 19 T cell receptor beta chains reported below all come from one sample, sequenced in a study of T cell responses to AZD1222 COVID-19 vaccine. Profiled with immunoSEQ multiplex PCR; TCRdb holds only in-frame clones, not every one. The sample has about 130,000 clones, about 90% seen once. The material sequenced was peripheral blood, taken on day 0 of AZD1222 vaccination. The receptors stem from an adult in good health.

The chain is built from TRBV7-9 and TRBJ2-3, with TRBD1 as a possible D gene (7 bases). V was trimmed by 5 bases and J by 5 bases, leaving 23 bases between them. The germline V gene has CDR1 SEHNR and CDR2 FQNEAQ (reference sequence). This CDR3 is 17 amino acids long. CDR3 amino acids: CASSIIPRDSERDTQYF. Here the CDR3 DNA reads TGTGCCAGCAGCATAATTCCGCGGGACAGCGAGAGAGATACGCAGTATTTT. The complete variable domain, with remaining parts taken from reference TRBV7-9 and TRBJ2-3, reads DTGVSQNPRHKITKRGQNVTFRCDPISEHNRLYWYRQTLGQGPEFLTYFQNEAQLEKSRLLSDRFSAERPKGSFSTLEIQRTEQGDSAMYLCASSIIPRDSERDTQYFGPGTRLTVL.

The chain uses TRBV9 and TRBJ2-3; 8 bases agree with TRBD2. This CDR3 comprises 17 residues. The V gene end was trimmed by 4 bases and the J gene end by 4 bases; junction bases not matched to a gene: 14. Germline V lookup: CDR1 SGDLS, CDR2 YYNGEE. In nucleotides, the CDR3 is TGTGCCAGCAGCTCGAAAGGTTGGACTAGCCCCCCAGATACGCAGTATTTT. This encodes CASSSKGWTSPPDTQYF.

The rearrangement uses TRBV6-6 and TRBJ1-3, with D hard to call. From germline, CDR1 is MNHNY and CDR2 SVGAGI (reference sequence). Trimming shortened V by 8 bases and J by 0 bases, and 17 bases separated the two germline ends. The CDR3 consists of 16 residues. CDR3 nucleotides: TGTGCCAGCTGGGTTTGGGTGCCCAGCTCTGGAAACACCATATATTTT. Translated, it gives CASWVWVPSSGNTIYF.

The chain has TRBV7-2 and TRBJ2-7, with D possibly being TRBD2 (6 bases). CDR3 length: 14 residues. Germline-derived CDR1 and CDR2 are SGHTA and FQGNSA. Trimming took 5 bases from V and 2 from J, leaving 13 bases between them. DNA of the CDR3: TGTGCCAGCAGCAAGGGACTTCCCACCTACGAGCAGTACTTC. Translated, it gives CASSKGLPTYEQYF.

This clone was seen a single time. The chain carries TRBV7-3 and TRBJ2-3; 8 bases are shared with TRBD1. With V trimmed by 0 bases and J by 4 bases, 3 bases remained unmatched. The CDR3 runs to 15 residues. Germline CDR1 is SGHTA and CDR2 is FQGTGA. For the CDR3, the DNA is TGTGCCAGCAGCTTAACCGGGGACAGGTCAGATACGCAGTATTTT. Translated: CASSLTGDRSDTQYF. Full variable domain (remainder filled in from reference TRBV7-3 and TRBJ2-3): GAGVSQTPSNKVTEKGKYVELRCDPISGHTALYWYRQSLGQGPEFLIYFQGTGAADDSGLPNDRFFAVRPEGSVSTLKIQRTERGDSAVYLCASSLTGDRSDTQYFGPGTRLTVL.

The chain combines TRBV27 with TRBJ1-2; D unclear. Germline V gives CDR1 MNHEY, CDR2 SMNVEV (reference sequence). V was shortened by 0 bases and J by 3 bases, with 11 bases between the two germline ends. The CDR3 consists of 15 residues. CDR3 DNA sequence: TGTGCCAGCAGTTTATCGGTCCCGGGGTACTATGGCTACACCTTC. Protein: CASSLSVPGYYGYTF.

The CDR3 is CASSLAEGFPGYTF. The CDR3 nucleotides read TGCGCCAGCAGCTTGGCGGAGGGTTTTCCTGGCTACACCTTC. J is TRBJ1-2 and V is TRBV5-1; D gene unclear. The CDR3 runs to 14 residues. The V end lost 0 bases, the J end lost 7 bases, and 13 bases lay between the germline ends. Looked up from germline, CDR1 is SGHRS and CDR2 is YFSETQ. The whole variable domain, filled in from reference TRBV5-1 and TRBJ1-2, reads KAGVTQTPRYLIKTRGQQVTLSCSPISGHRSVSWYQQTPGQGLQFLFEYFSETQRNKGNFPGRFSGRQFSNSRSEMNVSTLELGDSALYLCASSLAEGFPGYTFGSGTRLTVV.

The rearrangement links TRBV7-2 to TRBJ1-2; 12 nucleotides agree with TRBD1. CDR3 length: 15 residues. CDR1 is SGHTA, CDR2 FQGNSA, per germline. V trimming: 3 bases; J trimming: 7 bases; junction bases outside the gene matches: 6. The CDR3, as DNA: TGTGCCAGCAGCTTGGGACAGGGGGCACCGGGTGGCTACACCTTC. Amino acids: CASSLGQGAPGGYTF.

The V and J genes are TRBV21-1 and TRBJ1-2; TRBD1, the table's D call, lacks a check against the DNA. TRBV21-1 is tagged as a pseudogene. The CDR3 is 15 residues long. The CDR3 here is CASSTARGRGTGYTF. In nucleotides, the CDR3 is TGTGCCAGCAGCACAGCAAGGGGCAGGGGTACCGGCTACACCTTC.

The J gene is TRBJ2-7, the V gene TRBV9, with 10 positions matching TRBD1. Trimming took 2 bases from V and 2 from J; bases not matched to a gene: 4. The CDR3 is 15 amino acids. Germline values: CDR1 SGDLS, CDR2 YYNGEE. The CDR3 sequence is CASSVDGTGAYEQYF. The DNA of the CDR3 is TGTGCCAGCAGCGTGGACGGGACAGGGGCCTACGAGCAGTACTTC.

The V call is TRBV9, the J call TRBJ2-2; TRBD2 agrees at 7 bases. This CDR3 contains 15 residues. Germline V gene lookup returns CDR1 SGDLS and CDR2 YYNGEE. Trimming at V came to 0 bases and at J to 4 bases, leaving 3 bases not matched to a gene. CDR3 loop: CASSVVTSVTGELFF. CDR3 DNA: TGTGCCAGCAGCGTAGTAACTAGCGTCACCGGGGAGCTGTTTTTT.

The rearrangement uses TRBV24-1 and TRBJ2-3; TRBD2 aligns across 13 bases. In germline, CDR1 is KGHDR, CDR2 SFDVKD. This CDR3 contains 17 residues. V trimming: 3 bases; J trimming: 6 bases; junction bases outside the gene matches: 8. DNA for the CDR3: TGTGCCACCAGTGATCCCACTAGCGGGGGGGCAGTCGATACGCAGTATTTT. This translates into CATSDPTSGGAVDTQYF.

J is TRBJ1-1 and V is TRBV6-5, with D unclear. Trimming left V 8 bases short and J 4 bases short, with 5 bases between. The CDR3 loop spans 10 amino acids. CDR1 is MNHEY and CDR2 is SVGAGI in the germline V gene. CDR3 in DNA: TGTGCCAGCGGGCGCACTGAAGCTTTCTTT. Translating gives CASGRTEAFF.

V is TRBV6-5 and J is TRBJ2-7; no reliable D call. V was shortened by 5 bases and J by 3 bases, with 11 bases between the two germline ends. From germline, CDR1 is MNHEY and CDR2 SVGAGI. The CDR3 covers 13 residues. CDR3 loop: CASSLIVGYEQYF. CDR3 nucleotides: TGTGCCAGCAGTCTAATTGTAGGCTACGAGCAGTACTTC.

The gene calls are TRBV2 and TRBJ2-1; D gene uncertain. V was cut by 7 bases and J by 8 bases, with 9 bases left in between. The germline V gene encodes CDR1 SNHLY and CDR2 FYNNEI. The CDR3 loop spans 11 amino acids. CDR3 sequence: CASNTDYEQFF. The CDR3 DNA reads as TGTGCCAGCAATACGGATTATGAGCAGTTCTTC.

V and J are TRBV19 and TRBJ1-2, with D possibly matching TRBD1 (5 bases). With 5 bases removed from V and 0 bases from J, the gap between germline ends came to 13 bases. This CDR3 is built from 15 residues. CDR1 is LNHDA and CDR2 is SQIVND in the germline V gene (reference sequence). CDR3 in amino acids: CASSLGTGSNYGYTF. CDR3 nucleotide sequence: TGTGCCAGTAGTCTAGGTACAGGATCTAACTATGGCTACACCTTC.

The chain joins TRBV13 to TRBJ1-1; a weak D match, TRBD1 (5 bases). The CDR3 totals 16 residues. Trimming took off 0 bases at V and 0 bases at J, with 11 bases between the two ends. CDR1 is PRHDT and CDR2 is FYEKMQ in the germline V gene (reference sequence). CDR3: CASSLGLMGVNTEAFF. Here the CDR3 DNA reads TGTGCCAGCAGCTTAGGATTAATGGGGGTGAACACTGAAGCTTTCTTT.

The J gene is TRBJ1-2, the V gene TRBV19, with no clear D. Trimming pared 5 bases from V and 8 bases from J, leaving 9 bases between. The germline V gene encodes CDR1 LNHDA and CDR2 SQIVND (reference sequence). The CDR3 consists of 11 residues. CDR3 nucleotides: TGTGCCAGTAGTTGGGAAGTAGGCTACACCTTC. Its translation: CASSWEVGYTF.

This clone was counted a single time. J is TRBJ1-1 and V is TRBV15; D remains unclear. V was cut by 1 base and J by 0 bases, with 6 bases left in between. Germline loops: CDR1 LNHNV, CDR2 YYDKDF (reference sequence). The CDR3 contains 14 residues. The CDR3 protein is CATSRALVNTEAFF. CDR3 bases: TGTGCCACCAGCAGAGCTTTGGTGAACACTGAAGCTTTCTTT.